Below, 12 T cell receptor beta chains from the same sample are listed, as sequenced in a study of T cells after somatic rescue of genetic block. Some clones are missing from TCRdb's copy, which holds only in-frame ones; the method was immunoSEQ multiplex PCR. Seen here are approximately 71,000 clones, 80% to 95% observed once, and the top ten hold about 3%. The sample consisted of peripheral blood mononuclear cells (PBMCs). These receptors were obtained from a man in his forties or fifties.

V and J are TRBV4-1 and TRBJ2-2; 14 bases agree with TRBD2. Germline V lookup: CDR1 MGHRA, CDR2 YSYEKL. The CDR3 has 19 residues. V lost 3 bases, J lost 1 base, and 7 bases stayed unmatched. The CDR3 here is CASSQLGLAGAKNTGELFF. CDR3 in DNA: TGCGCCAGCAGCCAGCTGGGACTAGCGGGGGCCAAGAACACCGGGGAGCTGTTTTTT.

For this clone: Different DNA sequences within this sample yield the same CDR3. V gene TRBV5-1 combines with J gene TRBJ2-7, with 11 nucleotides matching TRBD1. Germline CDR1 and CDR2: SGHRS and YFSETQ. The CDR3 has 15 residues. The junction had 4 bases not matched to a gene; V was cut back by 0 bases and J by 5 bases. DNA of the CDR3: TGCGCCAGCAGCTTGGCTGGGACAGGGGGTCACGAGCAGTACTTC. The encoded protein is CASSLAGTGGHEQYF. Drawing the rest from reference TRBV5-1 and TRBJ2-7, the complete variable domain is KAGVTQTPRYLIKTRGQQVTLSCSPISGHRSVSWYQQTPGQGLQFLFEYFSETQRNKGNFPGRFSGRQFSNSRSEMNVSTLELGDSALYLCASSLAGTGGHEQYFGPGTRLTVT.

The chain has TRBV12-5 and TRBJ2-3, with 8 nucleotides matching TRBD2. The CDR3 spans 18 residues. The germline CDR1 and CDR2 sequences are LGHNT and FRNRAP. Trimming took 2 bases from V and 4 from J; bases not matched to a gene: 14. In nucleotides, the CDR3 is TGTGCTAGTGGTTTGTCAAAGACTAGCGCCGGGGGGGCAGATACGCAGTATTTT. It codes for CASGLSKTSAGGADTQYF.

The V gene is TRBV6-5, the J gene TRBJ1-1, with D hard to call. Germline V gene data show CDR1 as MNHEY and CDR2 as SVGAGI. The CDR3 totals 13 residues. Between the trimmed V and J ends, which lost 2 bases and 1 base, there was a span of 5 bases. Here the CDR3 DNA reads TGTGCCAGCAGTTACAGCAAGAACACTGAAGCTTTCTTT. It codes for CASSYSKNTEAFF.

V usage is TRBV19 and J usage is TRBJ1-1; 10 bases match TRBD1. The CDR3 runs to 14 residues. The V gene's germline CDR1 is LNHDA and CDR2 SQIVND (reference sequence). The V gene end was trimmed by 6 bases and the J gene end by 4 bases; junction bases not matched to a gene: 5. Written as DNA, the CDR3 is TGTGCCAGTAGCCCAGACAGGGGGCCCACTGAAGCTTTCTTT. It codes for CASSPDRGPTEAFF.

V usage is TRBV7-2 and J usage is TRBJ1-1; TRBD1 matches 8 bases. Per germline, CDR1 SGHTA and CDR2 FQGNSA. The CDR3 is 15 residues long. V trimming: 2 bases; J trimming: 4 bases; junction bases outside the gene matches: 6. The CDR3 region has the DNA TGTGCCAGCAGCTTACAGGGGGCTGCGGTCACTGAAGCTTTCTTT. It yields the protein CASSLQGAAVTEAFF.

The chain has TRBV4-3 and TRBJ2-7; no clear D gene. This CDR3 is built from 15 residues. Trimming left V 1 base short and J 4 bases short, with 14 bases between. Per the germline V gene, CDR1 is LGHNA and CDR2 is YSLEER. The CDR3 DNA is TGCGCCAGCAGCCAAGGCGACGGTTCCGTATACGAGCAGTACTTC. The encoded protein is CASSQGDGSVYEQYF.

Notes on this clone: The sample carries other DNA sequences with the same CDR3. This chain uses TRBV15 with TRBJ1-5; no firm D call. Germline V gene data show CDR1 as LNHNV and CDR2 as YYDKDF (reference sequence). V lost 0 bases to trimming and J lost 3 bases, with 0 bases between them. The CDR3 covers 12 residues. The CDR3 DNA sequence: TGTGCCACCAGCAGAGACAATCAGCCCCAGCATTTT. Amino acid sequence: CATSRDNQPQHF.

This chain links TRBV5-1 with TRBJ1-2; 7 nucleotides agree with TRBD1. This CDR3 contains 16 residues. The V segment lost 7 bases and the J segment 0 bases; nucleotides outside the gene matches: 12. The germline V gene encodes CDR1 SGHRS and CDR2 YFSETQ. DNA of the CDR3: TGCGCCAGCCGTCTGTGGGGAGGGACAGCTAACTATGGCTACACCTTC. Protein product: CASRLWGGTANYGYTF. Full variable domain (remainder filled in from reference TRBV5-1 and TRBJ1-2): KAGVTQTPRYLIKTRGQQVTLSCSPISGHRSVSWYQQTPGQGLQFLFEYFSETQRNKGNFPGRFSGRQFSNSRSEMNVSTLELGDSALYLCASRLWGGTANYGYTFGSGTRLTVV.

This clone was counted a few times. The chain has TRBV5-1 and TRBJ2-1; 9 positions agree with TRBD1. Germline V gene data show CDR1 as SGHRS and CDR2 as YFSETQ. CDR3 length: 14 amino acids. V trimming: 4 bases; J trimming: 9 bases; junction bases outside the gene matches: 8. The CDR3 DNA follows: TGCGCCAGCAGCGCGGGACAGGGATACGGTGAGCAGTTCTTC. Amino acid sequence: CASSAGQGYGEQFF.

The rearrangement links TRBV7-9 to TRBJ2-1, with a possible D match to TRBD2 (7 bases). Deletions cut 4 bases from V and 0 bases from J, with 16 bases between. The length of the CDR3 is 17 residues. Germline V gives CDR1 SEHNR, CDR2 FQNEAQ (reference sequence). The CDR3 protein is CASSSRTRGGSYNEQFF. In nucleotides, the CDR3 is TGTGCCAGCAGCTCACGGACTAGGGGGGGCTCCTACAATGAGCAGTTCTTC.

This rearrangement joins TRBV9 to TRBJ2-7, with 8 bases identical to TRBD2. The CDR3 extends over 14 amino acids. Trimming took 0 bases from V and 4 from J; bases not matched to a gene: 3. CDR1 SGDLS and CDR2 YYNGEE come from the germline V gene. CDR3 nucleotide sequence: TGTGCCAGCAGCGTAGCGAGCGGGAGTTACGAGCAGTACTTC. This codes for CASSVASGSYEQYF.